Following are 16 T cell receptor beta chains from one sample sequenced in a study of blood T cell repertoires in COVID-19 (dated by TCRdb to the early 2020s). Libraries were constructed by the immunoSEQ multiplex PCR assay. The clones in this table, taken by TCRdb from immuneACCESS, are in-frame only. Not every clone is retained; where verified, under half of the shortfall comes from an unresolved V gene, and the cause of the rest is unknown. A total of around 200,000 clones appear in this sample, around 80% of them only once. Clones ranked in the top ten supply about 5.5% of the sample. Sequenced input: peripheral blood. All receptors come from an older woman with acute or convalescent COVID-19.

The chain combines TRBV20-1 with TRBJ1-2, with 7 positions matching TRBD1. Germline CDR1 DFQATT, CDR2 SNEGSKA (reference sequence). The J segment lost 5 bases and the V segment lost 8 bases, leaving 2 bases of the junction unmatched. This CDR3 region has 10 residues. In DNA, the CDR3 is TGCAGTCCGACAGGGTATGGCTACACCTTC. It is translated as CSPTGYGYTF.

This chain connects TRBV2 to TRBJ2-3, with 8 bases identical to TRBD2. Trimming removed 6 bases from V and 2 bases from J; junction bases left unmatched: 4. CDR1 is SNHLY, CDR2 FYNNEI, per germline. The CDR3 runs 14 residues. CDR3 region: CASRPLAVTDTQYF. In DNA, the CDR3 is TGTGCCAGCAGACCACTAGCGGTCACAGATACGCAGTATTTT.

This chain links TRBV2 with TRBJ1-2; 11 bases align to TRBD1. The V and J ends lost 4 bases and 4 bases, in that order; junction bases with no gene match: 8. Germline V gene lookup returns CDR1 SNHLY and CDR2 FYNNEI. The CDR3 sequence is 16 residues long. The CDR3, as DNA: TGTGCCAGCAGTGTCGATGGACAGGGGGCAGGCTATGGCTACACCTTC. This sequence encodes CASSVDGQGAGYGYTF.

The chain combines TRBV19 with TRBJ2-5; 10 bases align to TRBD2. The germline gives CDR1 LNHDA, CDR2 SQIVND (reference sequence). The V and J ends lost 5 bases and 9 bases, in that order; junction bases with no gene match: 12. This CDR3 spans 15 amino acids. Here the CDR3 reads CASSPSPSGRASQYF. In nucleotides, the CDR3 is TGTGCCAGTAGTCCCTCGCCCAGCGGGAGGGCCTCCCAGTACTTC.

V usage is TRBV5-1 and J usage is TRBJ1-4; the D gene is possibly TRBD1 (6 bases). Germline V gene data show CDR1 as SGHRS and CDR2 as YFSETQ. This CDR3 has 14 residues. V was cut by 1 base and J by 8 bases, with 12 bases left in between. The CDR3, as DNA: TGCGCCAGCAGCTTGACAGGGAATGAGGAAAAACTGTTTTTT. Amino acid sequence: CASSLTGNEEKLFF. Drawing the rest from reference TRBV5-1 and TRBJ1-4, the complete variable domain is KAGVTQTPRYLIKTRGQQVTLSCSPISGHRSVSWYQQTPGQGLQFLFEYFSETQRNKGNFPGRFSGRQFSNSRSEMNVSTLELGDSALYLCASSLTGNEEKLFFGSGTQLSVL.

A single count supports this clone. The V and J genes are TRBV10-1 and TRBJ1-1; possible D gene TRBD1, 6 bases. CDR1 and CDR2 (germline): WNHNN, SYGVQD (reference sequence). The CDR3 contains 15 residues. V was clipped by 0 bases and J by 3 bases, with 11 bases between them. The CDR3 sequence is CASSESGDTHTEAFF. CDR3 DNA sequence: TGCGCCAGCAGTGAGTCAGGGGACACTCACACTGAAGCTTTCTTT.

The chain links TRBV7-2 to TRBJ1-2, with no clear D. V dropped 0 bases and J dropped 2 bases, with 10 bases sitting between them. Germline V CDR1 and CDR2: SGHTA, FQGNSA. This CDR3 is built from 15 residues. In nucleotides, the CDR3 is TGTGCCAGCAGCTTAGCGGCAGTGGCCAACTATGGCTACACCTTC. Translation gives CASSLAAVANYGYTF.

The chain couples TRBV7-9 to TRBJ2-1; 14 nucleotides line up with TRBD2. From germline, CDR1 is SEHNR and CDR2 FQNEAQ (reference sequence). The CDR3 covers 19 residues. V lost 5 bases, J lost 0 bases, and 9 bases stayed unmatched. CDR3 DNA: TGTGCCAGCAGCCCCGGACTAGCGGGAGGTGGGAGCTCCTACAATGAGCAGTTCTTC. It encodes CASSPGLAGGGSSYNEQFF.

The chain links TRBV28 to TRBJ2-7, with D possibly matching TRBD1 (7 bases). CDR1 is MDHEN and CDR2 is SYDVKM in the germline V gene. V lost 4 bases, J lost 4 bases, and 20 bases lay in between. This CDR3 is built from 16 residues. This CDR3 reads CASSSPTSTGRYEQYF. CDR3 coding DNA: TGTGCCAGCAGTTCCCCTACTTCGACAGGGAGGTACGAGCAGTACTTC.

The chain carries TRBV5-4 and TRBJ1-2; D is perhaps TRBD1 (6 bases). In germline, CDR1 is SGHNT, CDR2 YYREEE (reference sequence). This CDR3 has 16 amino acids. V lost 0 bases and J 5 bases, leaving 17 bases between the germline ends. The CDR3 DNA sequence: TGTGCCAGCAGCTTGGCCCAGAATAGGGGACAATATGGCTACACCTTC. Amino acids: CASSLAQNRGQYGYTF.

The CDR3 DNA is TGTGCCACGAATAAATTGGGGAGTGCCGAGCAGTACTTC. The encoded protein is CATNKLGSAEQYF. The V call is TRBV25-1, the J call TRBJ2-7; possible D gene TRBD2, 5 bases. This CDR3 spans 13 amino acids. The V end lost 10 bases, the J end lost 6 bases, and 19 bases lay between the germline ends. Germline V CDR1 and CDR2: MGHDK, SYGVNS.

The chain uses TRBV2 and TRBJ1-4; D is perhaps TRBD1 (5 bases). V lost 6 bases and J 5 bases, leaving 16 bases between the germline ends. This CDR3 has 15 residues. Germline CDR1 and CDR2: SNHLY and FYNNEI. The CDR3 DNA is TGTGCCAGCAGCCCTAGCCGGGGGGTCAATGAAAAACTGTTTTTT. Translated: CASSPSRGVNEKLFF. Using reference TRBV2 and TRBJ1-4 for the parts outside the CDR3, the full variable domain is EPEVTQTPSHQVTQMGQEVILRCVPISNHLYFYWYRQILGQKVEFLVSFYNNEISEKSEIFDDQFSVERPDGSNFTLKIRSTKLEDSAMYFCASSPSRGVNEKLFFGSGTQLSVL.

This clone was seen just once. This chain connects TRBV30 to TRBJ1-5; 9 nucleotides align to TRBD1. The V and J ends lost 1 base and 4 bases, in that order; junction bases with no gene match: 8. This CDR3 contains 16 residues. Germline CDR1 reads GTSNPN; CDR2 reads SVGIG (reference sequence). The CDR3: CAWSAGQGSGNQPQHF. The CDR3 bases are TGTGCCTGGAGTGCAGGACAGGGGAGCGGTAATCAGCCCCAGCATTTT.

Written as DNA, the CDR3 is TGCAGCGTTCTACAGGGCGGGTATGGCTACACCTTC. This codes for CSVLQGGYGYTF. The V and J genes are TRBV29-1 and TRBJ1-2, with a tentative D call TRBD1 (6 bases). Trimming removed 5 bases at V and 5 bases at J, with 12 bases between. Germline CDR1 SQVTM, CDR2 ANQGSEA. The CDR3 runs to 12 residues.

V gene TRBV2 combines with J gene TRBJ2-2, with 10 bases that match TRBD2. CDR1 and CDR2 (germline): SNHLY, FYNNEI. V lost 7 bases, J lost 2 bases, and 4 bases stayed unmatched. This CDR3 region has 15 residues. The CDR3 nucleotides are TGTGCCAGCACCGGGACTAGCGTCAACACCGGGGAGCTGTTTTTT. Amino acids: CASTGTSVNTGELFF.

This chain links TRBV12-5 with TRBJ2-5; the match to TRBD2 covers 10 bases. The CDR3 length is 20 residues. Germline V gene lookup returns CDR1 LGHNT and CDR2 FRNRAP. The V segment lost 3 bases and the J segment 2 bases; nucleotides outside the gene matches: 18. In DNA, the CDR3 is TGTGCTAGTGGTTTCGTGGGCCTAGCGGGAGTTTTCCGGGGGCAAGAGACCCAGTACTTC. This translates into CASGFVGLAGVFRGQETQYF.